Each of the 3 T cell receptor beta chains below was sequenced from the same sample in a study of blood T cell repertoires in COVID-19. TCRdb's copy holds only in-frame clones and misses some; the assay was immunoSEQ multiplex PCR. The repertoire holds more than 15,000 clones, with roughly 89% as singletons. Sequencing was carried out using peripheral blood. These receptors were obtained from a woman aged 60 to 75 with active COVID-19.

The V and J genes are TRBV15 and TRBJ1-2; 9 bases line up with TRBD1. Germline CDR1 is LNHNV and CDR2 is YYDKDF (reference sequence). After removal of 4 bases from V and 5 bases from J, the junction contained 5 bases not matched to a gene. The CDR3 runs to 14 residues. The CDR3 nucleotides are TGTGCCACCAGCAAGGGCGGGACAGGGTATGGCTACACCTTC. This codes for CATSKGGTGYGYTF.

The V call is TRBV21-1, the J call TRBJ1-2; the tabulated D call, TRBD1, remains unverified against the DNA. TRBV21-1 is a pseudogene segment. CDR3 size: 15 residues. CDR3 sequence reads: CASSPRQGGSYGYTF. DNA of the CDR3: TGTGCCAGCAGCCCCCGACAGGGAGGTAGCTATGGCTACACCTTC.

J is TRBJ1-5 and V is TRBV6-6; 11 bases fit TRBD1. There are 16 residues in the CDR3. The J segment lost 7 bases and the V segment lost 2 bases, leaving 7 bases of the junction unmatched. CDR1 is MNHNY, CDR2 SVGAGI, per germline (reference sequence). CDR3 amino acids: CASSYTGQGAVQPQHF. The CDR3 DNA reads TGTGCCAGCAGTTACACCGGACAGGGGGCAGTACAGCCCCAGCATTTT.